This T cell receptor (beta chain) was documented in a study of Graves' ophthalmopathy and Graves' hyperthyroidism. Amplified TCR beta CDR3 regions were obtained using RNA transcripts as template. First-round RT-PCR employed HTBI primers, with a second-round multiplex PCR after it. TCRdb recomputed calls from the multiplex PCR reads with MiXCR, one row per CDR3 protein. Of hundreds of thousands of distinct CDR3 sequences in the sample, approximately 21% were seen once. The length of the CDR3 is 15 residues. With 0 bases clipped from V and 3 bases from J, the junction kept 6 bases outside the gene matches. Germline values: CDR1 SGHRS, CDR2 YFSETQ. Many counts were recorded for this clonotype. Its antigen is currently unknown. Findings and caveats of the study: In predicting ophthalmopathy progression, the model reached over 55% sensitivity and approximately 72% specificity.

The sequenced material came from peripheral blood. The sequence derives from a woman aged 45 to 65 with Graves' ophthalmopathy. The V call is TRBV5-1, the J call TRBJ2-7; 7 bases align to TRBD2. The CDR3 is CASSLDSGGNYEQYF. CDR3 nucleotides: TGCGCCAGCAGCTTGGATTCGGGAGGTAACTACGAGCAGTACTTC.